The next 32 T cell receptor beta chains were all read from a single sample in a study of cytomegalovirus exposure and HLA in healthy donors. The primer mix had 60 Vbeta and 13 Jbeta primers. TCRdb's copy holds only in-frame clones and misses some; the assay was immunoSEQ multiplex PCR. Of 140,000 to 150,000 clones listed, around 75% are singletons. The specimen was PBMCs. These receptors were obtained from a woman aged 18-35 years in good health and CMV-seronegative.

The V call is TRBV5-6, the J call TRBJ1-1; D is uncertain. This CDR3 is built from 13 residues. Trimming left V 4 bases short and J 1 base short, with 8 bases between. In germline, CDR1 is SGHDT, CDR2 YYEEEE. The CDR3 here is CASSRGANTEAFF. CDR3 in DNA: TGTGCCAGCAGCCGGGGAGCGAACACTGAAGCTTTCTTT. Full variable domain (remainder filled in from reference TRBV5-6 and TRBJ1-1): DAGVTQSPTHLIKTRGQQVTLRCSPKSGHDTVSWYQQALGQGPQFIFQYYEEEERQRGNFPDRFSGHQFPNYSSELNVNALLLGDSALYLCASSRGANTEAFFGQGTRLTVV.

The chain is built from TRBV5-4 and TRBJ1-2, with a tentative D call TRBD1 (5 bases). The CDR3 contains 14 residues. CDR1 and CDR2 from the germline V gene are SGHNT and YYREEE (reference sequence). Trimming cost V 4 bases and J 8 bases, with 18 bases left between them. The CDR3 sequence: CASSGGVFAGGYTF. As DNA, the CDR3 is TGTGCCAGCAGCGGAGGGGTTTTCGCGGGAGGCTACACCTTC.

The V gene is TRBV11-2, the J gene TRBJ2-1, with a tentative D call TRBD2 (6 bases). Germline V gene sequence: CDR1 SGHAT, CDR2 FQNNGV. The CDR3 has 15 residues. Trimming cost V 2 bases and J 2 bases, with 10 bases left between them. The CDR3 spells CASSLRERTYNEQFF. The CDR3 nucleotides are TGTGCCAGCAGCTTACGGGAGCGGACCTACAATGAGCAGTTCTTC. Full variable domain (outside the CDR3, taken from reference TRBV11-2 and TRBJ2-1): EAGVAQSPRYKIIEKRQSVAFWCNPISGHATLYWYQQILGQGPKLLIQFQNNGVVDDSQLPKDRFSAERLKGVDSTLKIQPAKLEDSAVYLCASSLRERTYNEQFFGPGTRLTVL.

V and J are TRBV27 and TRBJ2-3; a weak D match, TRBD2 (6 bases). With 7 bases removed from V and 5 bases from J, the gap between germline ends came to 16 bases. The CDR3 is made up of 14 amino acids. CDR1 and CDR2 from the germline V gene are MNHEY and SMNVEV (reference sequence). The CDR3 spells CASKLREWGDTQYF. The CDR3 nucleotides read TGTGCCAGCAAGCTCCGGGAGTGGGGAGATACGCAGTATTTT.

This clone turned up a few times. The J gene is TRBJ2-5, the V gene TRBV7-2; TRBD2 matches 12 bases. Germline V CDR1 and CDR2: SGHTA, FQGNSA. With V trimmed by 1 base and J by 3 bases, 0 bases remained unmatched. This CDR3 is 15 amino acids long. The CDR3 DNA follows: TGTGCCAGCAGCTTAGGACTAGCGGGAGAAGAGACCCAGTACTTC. It encodes CASSLGLAGEETQYF.

The chain joins TRBV19 to TRBJ2-3; 10 bases are shared with TRBD1. This CDR3 contains 17 residues. Germline loops: CDR1 LNHDA, CDR2 SQIVND (reference sequence). V was clipped by 0 bases and J by 1 base; unmatched bases: 4. CDR3 amino acids: CASSIDFGTGGTDTQYF. CDR3 nucleotides: TGTGCCAGTAGTATAGATTTCGGGACAGGGGGCACAGATACGCAGTATTTT.

V usage is TRBV28 and J usage is TRBJ2-1; 7 bases map to TRBD2. Looked up from germline, CDR1 is MDHEN and CDR2 is SYDVKM. V gave up 2 bases and J gave up 2 bases; unmatched junction bases: 6. The CDR3 is 16 amino acids. The CDR3 nucleotides read TGTGCCAGCAGTTTAGGTGGGGGGGGTGCCTACAATGAGCAGTTCTTC. Translated, it gives CASSLGGGGAYNEQFF.

This clone occurred a few times. This chain connects TRBV18 to TRBJ1-3; 9 bases are shared with TRBD1. The V segment lost 0 bases and the J segment 4 bases; nucleotides outside the gene matches: 7. Germline CDR1 reads KGHSH; CDR2 reads LQKENI. The CDR3 has 17 amino acids. The CDR3 loop is CASSPPTGGGGGNTIYF. As DNA, the CDR3 is TGTGCCAGCTCACCACCCACAGGGGGCGGCGGAGGAAACACCATATATTTT. Variable domain in full (rest from reference TRBV18 and TRBJ1-3): NAGVMQNPRHLVRRRGQEARLRCSPMKGHSHVYWYRQLPEEGLKFMVYLQKENIIDESGMPKERFSAEFPKEGPSILRIQQVVRGDSAAYFCASSPPTGGGGGNTIYFGEGSWLTVV.

The rearrangement uses TRBV9 and TRBJ2-1; 9 bases line up with TRBD2. Unmatched junction bases numbered 11, after V lost 4 bases and J lost 9 bases. The CDR3 has 15 amino acids. From germline, CDR1 is SGDLS and CDR2 YYNGEE. CDR3: CASSPYSGRDGEQFF. The DNA for the CDR3 is TGTGCCAGCAGCCCCTATAGCGGGAGAGATGGTGAGCAGTTCTTC.

This clone was seen just once. The V gene is TRBV5-4, the J gene TRBJ2-2; 7 nucleotides align to TRBD2. CDR1 and CDR2 (germline): SGHNT, YYREEE (reference sequence). The CDR3 has 17 residues. The junction had 10 bases not matched to a gene; V was cut back by 0 bases and J by 5 bases. The CDR3 reads CASSLAQGLVGTGELFF. The CDR3 DNA reads as TGTGCCAGCAGCTTGGCCCAAGGACTAGTCGGAACCGGGGAGCTGTTTTTT.

This chain connects TRBV9 to TRBJ2-3; D unclear. The V and J ends lost 7 bases and 4 bases respectively, with 10 bases between them. CDR1 SGDLS and CDR2 YYNGEE come from the germline V gene. The CDR3 length is 12 residues. CDR3: CASERNSDTQYF. CDR3 nucleotides: TGTGCCAGCGAGAGGAATTCAGATACGCAGTATTTT.

V and J are TRBV23-1 and TRBJ2-7; possibly TRBD2 for D (6 bases). TRBV23-1 is an ORF for which the function is uncertain. Deletions cut 8 bases from V and 1 base from J, with 15 bases between. The CDR3 consists of 14 residues. The CDR3 DNA reads TGCGCCAGCCAAGCCGGGACTTCGTCCTACGAGCAGTACGTC. It yields the protein CASQAGTSSYEQYV.

This clone was counted only a few times. V gene TRBV13 combines with J gene TRBJ2-1; 10 bases agree with TRBD1. CDR3 length: 15 residues. The V segment lost 5 bases and the J segment 4 bases; nucleotides outside the gene matches: 5. Germline-derived CDR1 and CDR2 are PRHDT and FYEKMQ (reference sequence). The CDR3 spells CASSPRDRGYNEQFF. As DNA, the CDR3 is TGTGCCAGCAGCCCCCGGGACAGGGGATACAATGAGCAGTTCTTC.

This rearrangement joins TRBV5-8 to TRBJ1-1; no clear D. The CDR3 is 14 amino acids. V lost 0 bases to trimming and J lost 5 bases, with 11 bases between them. Looked up from germline, CDR1 is SGHTS and CDR2 is YDEGEE. CDR3 in DNA: TGTGCCAGCAGCTTGGGCTATGAAGTAACTGAAGCTTTCTTT. Encoded protein: CASSLGYEVTEAFF.

This chain joins TRBV19 and TRBJ2-1, with D possibly being TRBD1 (5 bases). V lost 2 bases to trimming and J lost 8 bases, with 10 bases between them. CDR3 length: 13 residues. Germline assignment: CDR1 LNHDA and CDR2 SQIVND (reference sequence). CDR3 nucleotides: TGTGCCAGTAGTATAAGGGGATCGTATGAGCAGTTCTTC. Protein product: CASSIRGSYEQFF.

The chain joins TRBV28 to TRBJ2-5, with TRBD2 identical over 12 bases. Germline V gene lookup returns CDR1 MDHEN and CDR2 SYDVKM. With 3 bases clipped from V and 2 bases from J, the junction kept 4 bases outside the gene matches. The CDR3 covers 16 residues. The CDR3 loop is CASSLGLAGGQETQYF. The DNA for the CDR3 is TGTGCCAGCAGTTTGGGGCTAGCGGGGGGGCAAGAGACCCAGTACTTC.

The rearrangement uses TRBV10-3 and TRBJ2-7; no reliable D call. Trimming shortened V by 0 bases and J by 3 bases, and 6 bases separated the two germline ends. The CDR3 has 13 amino acids. The germline gives CDR1 ENHRY, CDR2 SYGVKD. CDR3 amino acids: CAISESAGYEQYF. Here the CDR3 DNA reads TGTGCCATCAGTGAGTCAGCAGGCTACGAGCAGTACTTC.

This clone was counted only a few times. The V and J genes are TRBV4-2 and TRBJ2-7, with 7 bases that match TRBD2. Germline V CDR1 and CDR2: LGHNA, YNFKEQ. The CDR3 sequence is 15 residues long. V shed 0 bases, J shed 4 bases, and the junction held 6 bases outside the gene matches. CDR3 sequence (DNA): TGTGCCAGCAGCCAAGACGAGACTAGCATGTACGAGCAGTACTTC. As protein: CASSQDETSMYEQYF.

The chain couples TRBV5-6 to TRBJ1-2, with D perhaps TRBD1 (6 bases). The germline V gene has CDR1 SGHDT and CDR2 YYEEEE. Trimming removed 3 bases at V and 1 base at J, with 19 bases between. The length of the CDR3 is 17 residues. CDR3: CASSWTVNRLLNYGYTF. Written as DNA, the CDR3 is TGTGCCAGCAGCTGGACAGTAAACCGGCTTCTTAACTATGGCTACACCTTC.

Note on this clone: Mismatch with germline at one junction end may stem from a read error. The rearrangement joins TRBV4-1 to TRBJ2-4; 7 bases agree with TRBD1. CDR1 MGHRA and CDR2 YSYEKL come from the germline V gene. This CDR3 is built from 14 residues. The CDR3 nucleotides read TGCGCCAGCAGCCCCCGGGACAGCCAAAACAGTCAGTACTTC. It encodes CASSPRDSQNSQYF.

J is TRBJ2-7 and V is TRBV18, with TRBD1 as a possible D gene (5 bases). The CDR3 sequence is 14 residues long. The V end was cut by 1 base, the J end by 12 bases, with 19 bases between. Looked up from germline, CDR1 is KGHSH and CDR2 is LQKENI. This CDR3 is CASSPLSTDGSVYV. As DNA, the CDR3 is TGTGCCAGCTCACCACTCTCGACAGATGGGTCGGTGTACGTC.

V and J are TRBV4-3 and TRBJ2-2, with 7 bases identical to TRBD1. V was pared by 1 base and J by 3 bases, with 14 bases of the junction left unmatched. The CDR3 contains 19 residues. In germline, CDR1 is LGHNA, CDR2 YSLEER. CDR3 protein: CASSQVSRGMEVYTGELFF. The CDR3 bases are TGCGCCAGCAGCCAAGTCAGCAGGGGGATGGAGGTTTACACCGGGGAGCTGTTTTTT.

The V call is TRBV18, the J call TRBJ1-1; D is perhaps TRBD1 (5 bases). V lost 0 bases and J lost 0, with 11 bases in between. From germline, CDR1 is KGHSH and CDR2 LQKENI. The length of the CDR3 is 16 residues. The CDR3 spells CASSPPSGRVNTEAFF. In nucleotides, the CDR3 is TGTGCCAGCTCACCACCGTCGGGCAGGGTGAACACTGAAGCTTTCTTT.

This clone came up once. This chain links TRBV25-1 with TRBJ2-6; no definite D call. The germline V gene has CDR1 MGHDK and CDR2 SYGVNS. Trimming stripped 4 bases from V and 0 bases from J, with 4 bases between. The CDR3 is 14 residues long. CDR3 region: CASSAFSGANVLTF. For the CDR3, the DNA is TGTGCCAGCAGTGCCTTCTCTGGGGCCAACGTCCTGACTTTC.

The chain is built from TRBV2 and TRBJ2-3; tentatively, D is TRBD1 (6 bases). The V end lost 5 bases, the J end lost 3 bases, and 9 bases lay between the germline ends. Germline V CDR1 and CDR2: SNHLY, FYNNEI. The CDR3 sequence is 13 residues long. CDR3 amino acids: CASSQGFTDTQYF. The CDR3 DNA reads TGTGCCAGCAGTCAGGGGTTTACAGATACGCAGTATTTT.

The genes are TRBV5-1 and TRBJ1-2; a possible D gene is TRBD1 (5 bases). The germline gives CDR1 SGHRS, CDR2 YFSETQ. The CDR3 totals 15 residues. V was cut by 0 bases and J by 2 bases, with 11 bases left in between. The CDR3 region has the DNA TGCGCCAGCAGCTTGGTTCGGGCAGGGAACTATGGCTACACCTTC. This encodes CASSLVRAGNYGYTF.

This clone showed up just once. This chain joins TRBV25-1 and TRBJ1-2; D might be TRBD1 (6 bases). The CDR3 is 13 amino acids. V lost 7 bases and J 2 bases, leaving 11 bases between the germline ends. Germline V lookup: CDR1 MGHDK, CDR2 SYGVNS. In nucleotides, the CDR3 is TGTGCCAGCACGGCTACAGGGAACTATGGCTACACCTTC. This encodes CASTATGNYGYTF.

This clone has only a few counts. Other DNA sequences in the same sample also yield this CDR3. The rearrangement links TRBV5-1 to TRBJ2-1, with TRBD2 identical over 8 bases. The V segment lost 1 base and the J segment 4 bases; nucleotides outside the gene matches: 4. Germline V gives CDR1 SGHRS, CDR2 YFSETQ. This CDR3 contains 15 residues. The CDR3 bases are TGCGCCAGCAGCTTGAGGACTAGCAGATACAATGAGCAGTTCTTC. Encoded protein: CASSLRTSRYNEQFF. Full variable domain (missing parts from reference TRBV5-1 and TRBJ2-1): KAGVTQTPRYLIKTRGQQVTLSCSPISGHRSVSWYQQTPGQGLQFLFEYFSETQRNKGNFPGRFSGRQFSNSRSEMNVSTLELGDSALYLCASSLRTSRYNEQFFGPGTRLTVL.

About this clone itself: The identical CDR3 is also encoded by other nucleotide sequences in the sample. This chain links TRBV12-5 with TRBJ1-5; 7 bases agree with TRBD1. Trimming removed 5 bases from V and 4 bases from J; junction bases left unmatched: 8. Germline V CDR1 and CDR2: LGHNT, FRNRAP. CDR3 length: 15 amino acids. Here the CDR3 DNA reads TGTGCTAGTGGTCACGGGACAGTGAGTAATCAGCCCCAGCATTTT. This translates into CASGHGTVSNQPQHF.

V usage is TRBV11-2 and J usage is TRBJ2-7; possibly TRBD2 for D (6 bases). Germline CDR1 and CDR2: SGHAT and FQNNGV. The CDR3 is 12 amino acids. V lost 8 bases, J lost 3 bases, and 11 bases lay in between. The CDR3 nucleotides read TGTGCCAGCGGGAGCGGGTTCTACGAGCAGTACGTC. Its protein is CASGSGFYEQYV.

This clone was seen once. This rearrangement joins TRBV10-3 to TRBJ1-5, with TRBD1 as a possible D gene (6 bases). This CDR3 region has 17 residues. Trimming stripped 3 bases from V and 5 bases from J, with 20 bases between. From germline, CDR1 is ENHRY and CDR2 SYGVKD. The CDR3 sequence is CAISDLKKQGIHQPQHF. DNA for the CDR3: TGTGCCATCAGTGATCTTAAAAAACAGGGTATCCATCAGCCCCAGCATTTT.

The rearrangement links TRBV28 to TRBJ1-2; 9 bases agree with TRBD1. The V gene end was trimmed by 10 bases and the J gene end by 8 bases; junction bases not matched to a gene: 8. The CDR3 has 12 amino acids. Germline V gives CDR1 MDHEN, CDR2 SYDVKM. The CDR3 nucleotides read TGTGCCACCCGGGACAGGGCCTTCGGCTACACCTTC. Protein sequence: CATRDRAFGYTF.